This T cell receptor beta chain originates from a study of vaccination effects on CD4 cells after COVID-19. Using viral peptide pools, the ViraFEST assay grew out antigen-specific CD4+ T cells prior to sequencing. Subsequent to less than 13 days of culture, CD4+ T cells were isolated. Previously uninfected by SARS-CoV-2, the vaccine recipients also showed negative nucleocapsid antibodies. A few million PBMC per well were cultured with around 10 IU/ml IL-2 and about 9.8 ug/ml peptides. Cells had half their medium changed to IL-2 medium on days 3 and 7. Comments on this clone: Its antigen is unknown.

Data came from immunoSEQ multiplex PCR; TCRdb stores just in-frame clones and leaves some out. This sample carries 50,000 to 75,000 clones, around 81% of them seen once, and the ten largest clones take about 2.5%. The source was CD4+ T cells from PBMCs cultured with HCoV-229E spike peptides, collected before COVID-19 vaccination. The receptor's source is a human donor who received a COVID-19 vaccine.

CDR3 in DNA: TGTGCCAGCAAACAGTCAGGGTATTACTACAATGAGCAGTTCTTC. Encoded protein: CASKQSGYYYNEQFF. The chain joins TRBV6-5 to TRBJ2-1; D is perhaps TRBD1 (5 bases). Trimming pared 7 bases from V and 3 bases from J, leaving 16 bases between. The CDR3 has 15 amino acids. The germline V gene has CDR1 MNHEY and CDR2 SVGAGI.